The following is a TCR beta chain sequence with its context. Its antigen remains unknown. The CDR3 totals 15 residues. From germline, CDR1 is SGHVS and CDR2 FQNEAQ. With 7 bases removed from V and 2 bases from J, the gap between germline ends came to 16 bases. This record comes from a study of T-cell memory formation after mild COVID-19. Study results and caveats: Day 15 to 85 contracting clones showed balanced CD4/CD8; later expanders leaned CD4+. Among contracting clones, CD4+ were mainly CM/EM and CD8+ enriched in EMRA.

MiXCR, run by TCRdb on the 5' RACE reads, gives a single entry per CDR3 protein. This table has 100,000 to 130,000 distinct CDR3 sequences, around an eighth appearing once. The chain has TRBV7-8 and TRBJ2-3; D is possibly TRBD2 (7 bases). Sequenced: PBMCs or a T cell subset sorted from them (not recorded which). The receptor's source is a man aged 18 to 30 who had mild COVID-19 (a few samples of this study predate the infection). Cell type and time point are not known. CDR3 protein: CASTGGGPVTDTQYF. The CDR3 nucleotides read TGTGCCAGCACTGGGGGGGGGCCGGTCACAGATACGCAGTATTTT.